The entry below gives a single T cell receptor beta chain sequence along with its context. No antigen is known for it. This sample was taken from a study of T cells in Graves' hyperthyroidism and ophthalmopathy. Study findings and constraints: Before onset, ophthalmopathy was predicted by the model a median approximately 6.5 months earlier. Ophthalmopathy could be told apart from stable hyperthyroidism with a 13 V-J model.

The TCR beta CDR3 regions underwent amplification using RNA transcripts as the source. The HTBI primer set served for first-round RT-PCR of the TCR CDR3. MiXCR, run by TCRdb on the multiplex PCR reads, gives a single entry per CDR3 protein. The sample lists hundreds of thousands of distinct CDR3 sequences, around 20% seen once, with roughly a third in the top ten. The source material was blood. The sequence was obtained from a man aged 25 to 40 with Graves' ophthalmopathy.

Here the CDR3 reads CASSDRGQNTF. The CDR3 DNA sequence: TGTGCCAGCAGTGACAGGGGGCAGAACACCTTC. This sequence joins TRBV12-3 or TRBV12-4 and TRBJ1-2; 10 bases fit TRBD1. The CDR3 has 11 residues. J was trimmed by 12 bases and V by 5 bases; bases with no gene match: 3.